These 10 T cell receptor beta chains were sequenced from one sample in a study of radiotherapy plus CTLA-4 blockade in lung cancer. The table came from immunoSEQ multiplex PCR; TCRdb's copy has only in-frame clones and leaves some out. This sample has under 55,000 clones; roughly 84% occur once, and the top ten carry roughly 3.2%. Sequenced material: peripheral blood, taken from a patient treated with radiotherapy plus ipilimumab. Receptors were obtained from a human donor with non-small cell lung cancer who had a partial response to radiotherapy plus ipilimumab.

V gene TRBV19 combines with J gene TRBJ2-2; 10 bases are a match to TRBD1. The junction had 5 bases not matched to a gene; V was cut back by 4 bases and J by 6 bases. The CDR3 length is 15 residues. CDR1 is LNHDA, CDR2 SQIVND, per germline (reference sequence). The DNA of the CDR3 is TGTGCCAGTAGTACCCCGGGACAGGGGTCCGGGGAGCTGTTTTTT. It codes for CASSTPGQGSGELFF.

This clone was seen a handful of times. The chain has TRBV11-2 and TRBJ2-2, with 7 bases that match TRBD1. From germline, CDR1 is SGHAT and CDR2 FQNNGV. The J segment lost 5 bases and the V segment lost 0 bases, leaving 6 bases of the junction unmatched. The length of the CDR3 is 16 residues. CDR3 bases: TGTGCCAGCAGCTTAGAAGCAGGGGGTTATACCGGGGAGCTGTTTTTT. This sequence encodes CASSLEAGGYTGELFF.

This chain joins TRBV6-5 and TRBJ1-5; D perhaps matches TRBD1 (5 bases). The germline V and J ends were trimmed by 7 bases and 2 bases, with 12 bases remaining between them. The germline CDR1 and CDR2 sequences are MNHEY and SVGAGI. The CDR3 is 14 residues long. CDR3 residues: CASNPQGGNQPQHF. The CDR3 DNA sequence: TGTGCCAGCAACCCCCAAGGGGGCAATCAGCCCCAGCATTTT.

The genes are TRBV10-3 and TRBJ1-2; TRBD1 might be the D (5 bases). The ends were cut back, 3 bases at V and 8 bases at J, with 19 bases in the middle. This CDR3 has 15 residues. Per the germline V gene, CDR1 is ENHRY and CDR2 is SYGVKD. The CDR3, as DNA: TGTGCCATCAGTGACACCGGGACTCAGGAGGACGGCTACACCTTC. This encodes CAISDTGTQEDGYTF.

The CDR3 sequence is CASSSWGGDTEAFF. The CDR3 coding sequence is TGTGCCAGCAGCTCCTGGGGGGGGGACACTGAAGCTTTCTTT. This chain uses TRBV11-3 with TRBJ1-1, with D perhaps TRBD1 (5 bases). Germline loops: CDR1 SGHNT, CDR2 YENEEA. Deletions cut 4 bases from V and 3 bases from J, with 12 bases between. The CDR3 loop spans 14 amino acids. The whole variable domain, filled in from reference TRBV11-3 and TRBJ1-1, reads EAGVVQSPRYKIIEKKQPVAFWCNPISGHNTLYWYLQNLGQGPELLIRYENEEAVDDSQLPKDRFSAERLKGVDSTLKIQPAELGDSAVYLCASSSWGGDTEAFFGQGTRLTVV.

CDR3 amino acids: CASSVDDTVGLGYTF. CDR3 DNA sequence: TGTGCCAGCAGCGTAGATGACACTGTCGGCCTAGGCTACACCTTC. The rearrangement uses TRBV9 and TRBJ1-2; D gene ambiguous. CDR1 and CDR2 (germline): SGDLS, YYNGEE. V lost 0 bases and J 8 bases, leaving 17 bases between the germline ends. This CDR3 spans 15 amino acids.

This clone has only one observation. This sequence joins TRBV5-3 and TRBJ2-7; a possible D gene is TRBD1 (6 bases). TRBV5-3 carries the ORF label, with uncertain function. The CDR3 is 13 residues long. V was cut by 6 bases and J by 2 bases, with 12 bases left in between. This CDR3 is CARKRTATYEQYF. As DNA, the CDR3 is TGTGCCAGAAAGAGGACAGCCACCTACGAGCAGTACTTC.

This clone was counted only a few times. The chain joins TRBV4-1 to TRBJ1-6, with D possibly being TRBD1 (6 bases). The germline V gene encodes CDR1 MGHRA and CDR2 YSYEKL. V shed 0 bases and J shed 9 bases, with 15 bases lying between them. The CDR3 totals 16 residues. The CDR3 here is CASSQDFRGATSPLHF. DNA of the CDR3: TGCGCCAGCAGCCAAGATTTTCGGGGGGCGACTTCACCCCTCCACTTT.

V is TRBV11-3 and J is TRBJ1-1, with D possibly TRBD1 on 5 matching bases. Trimming took off 6 bases at V and 5 bases at J, with 13 bases between the two ends. The CDR3 has 13 amino acids. In germline, CDR1 is SGHNT, CDR2 YENEEA. Here the CDR3 reads CASRARQGTEAFF. CDR3 DNA: TGTGCCAGCAGGGCCCGCCAGGGAACTGAAGCTTTCTTT. Full variable domain (rest looked up from reference TRBV11-3 and TRBJ1-1): EAGVVQSPRYKIIEKKQPVAFWCNPISGHNTLYWYLQNLGQGPELLIRYENEEAVDDSQLPKDRFSAERLKGVDSTLKIQPAELGDSAVYLCASRARQGTEAFFGQGTRLTVV.

V and J are TRBV5-5 and TRBJ2-5, with 13 nucleotides matching TRBD2. The CDR3 has 16 residues. The J segment lost 5 bases and the V segment lost 4 bases, leaving 8 bases of the junction unmatched. Germline lookup yields CDR1 SGHKS and CDR2 YYEKEE (reference sequence). DNA for the CDR3: TGTGCCAGCAGCCTGGGACTAGCGGGGCGACGGGAGACCCAGTACTTC. This encodes CASSLGLAGRRETQYF. Supplemented by reference TRBV5-5 and TRBJ2-5, the full variable domain reads DAGVTQSPTHLIKTRGQQVTLRCSPISGHKSVSWYQQVLGQGPQFIFQYYEKEERGRGNFPDRFSARQFPNYSSELNVNALLLGDSALYLCASSLGLAGRRETQYFGPGTRLLVL.